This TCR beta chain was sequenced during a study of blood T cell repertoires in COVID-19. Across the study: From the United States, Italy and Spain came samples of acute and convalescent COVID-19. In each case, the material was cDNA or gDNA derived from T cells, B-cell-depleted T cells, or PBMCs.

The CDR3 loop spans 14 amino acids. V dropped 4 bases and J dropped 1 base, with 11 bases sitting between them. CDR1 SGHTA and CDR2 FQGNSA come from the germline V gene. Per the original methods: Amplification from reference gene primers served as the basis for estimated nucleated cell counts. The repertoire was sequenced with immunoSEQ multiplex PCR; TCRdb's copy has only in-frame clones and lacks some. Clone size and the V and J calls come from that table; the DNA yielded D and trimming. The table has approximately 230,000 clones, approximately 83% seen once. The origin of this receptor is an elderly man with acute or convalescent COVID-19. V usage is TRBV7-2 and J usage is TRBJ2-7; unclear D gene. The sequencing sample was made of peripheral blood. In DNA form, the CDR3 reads TGTGCCAGCAGCTCCCGGTTGCCATCCTACGAGCAGTACTTC. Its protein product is CASSSRLPSYEQYF.